What follows are 9 T cell receptor beta chains derived from one specimen sequenced in a study of blood T cells in healthy people across ages. A sample-barcoded 5' primer and a J-beta primer mix were used in a second PCR of roughly 7 to 11 cycles. TCRdb itself ran the 5' RACE reads through MiXCR, one entry per CDR3 protein. The table has approximately 1.5 million distinct CDR3 sequences, 30% to 35% seen once. The sample was blood. These receptors were taken from a woman under 40 in good health.

The chain has TRBV7-9 and TRBJ2-1, with D tentatively TRBD1 or TRBD2 (7 bases each). CDR1 and CDR2 (germline): SEHNR, FQNEAQ (reference sequence). CDR3 length: 14 residues. With 4 bases removed from V and 4 bases from J, the gap between germline ends came to 11 bases. The CDR3 here is CASSSGGQYNEQFF. In DNA form, the CDR3 reads TGTGCCAGCAGCTCGGGGGGACAGTACAATGAGCAGTTCTTC.

This chain joins TRBV6-4 and TRBJ2-5, with 10 bases that match TRBD2. Losses at the gene ends were 4 bases for V and 4 bases for J; bases not matched to a gene: 6. Germline CDR1 and CDR2: MRHNA and SNTAGT. The CDR3 loop spans 15 amino acids. For the CDR3, the DNA is TGTGCCAGCAGTGCTACTAGCGGGGCTGTAGAGACCCAGTACTTC. Amino acids: CASSATSGAVETQYF.

This clonotype was found a few times. The chain couples TRBV29-1 to TRBJ1-4; 9 bases line up with TRBD1. The J segment lost 8 bases and the V segment lost 3 bases, leaving 4 bases of the junction unmatched. In germline, CDR1 is SQVTM, CDR2 ANQGSEA. The CDR3 has 13 residues. CDR3 residues: CSVDRGQGEKLFF. CDR3 DNA sequence: TGCAGCGTTGACCGGGGACAGGGCGAAAAACTGTTTTTT.

The V gene is TRBV7-9, the J gene TRBJ2-5; D is perhaps TRBD2 (5 bases). The J call could be wrong; TRBJ2-7 is a better fit for the DNA end. CDR1 is SEHNR and CDR2 is FQNEAQ in the germline V gene (reference sequence). This CDR3 is built from 14 residues. The DNA for the CDR3 is TGTGCCAGCAGTTTCCAGTCTGGTCGGGGCGAGCAGTACTTC. Its translation: CASSFQSGRGEQYF.

In the case of this clonotype: A single base separates this from a much larger clone, so it may be a read error. The V and J genes are TRBV12-3 or TRBV12-4 and TRBJ2-7; 10 bases agree with TRBD2. The J call is doubtful: the DNA matches TRBJ2-5 better. The CDR3 is 15 residues long. CDR3 DNA: TGTGCCAGCAGTCTGACTAGCGGGCCCAAAGAGACCCAGTACTTC. Its translation is CASSLTSGPKETQYF.

This chain links TRBV2 with TRBJ2-4; D is tentatively TRBD1 or TRBD2 (6 bases each). V was clipped by 6 bases and J by 7 bases, with 13 bases between them. This CDR3 contains 13 residues. Looked up from germline, CDR1 is SNHLY and CDR2 is FYNNEI. The CDR3 protein is CASRGGGANIQYF. CDR3 DNA sequence: TGTGCCAGCAGGGGGGGCGGGGCGAACATTCAGTACTTC.

The V call is TRBV5-1, the J call TRBJ2-3, with 14 nucleotides matching TRBD2. V gave up 2 bases and J gave up 4 bases; unmatched junction bases: 9. CDR3 length: 18 residues. Germline V CDR1 and CDR2: SGHRS, YFSETQ. CDR3 coding DNA: TGCGCCAGCAGCTTCACGGGACTAGCGGGAGTTGGTCCAGATACGCAGTATTTT. This sequence encodes CASSFTGLAGVGPDTQYF.

The sample holds a few counts of this clonotype. This chain connects TRBV6-4 to TRBJ2-2; D possibly corresponds to TRBD1 (5 bases). CDR1 and CDR2 (germline): MRHNA, SNTAGT. This CDR3 spans 14 amino acids. The V gene lost 6 bases and the J gene lost 5 bases, with 13 bases spanning the gap. CDR3 region: CASSANPGTGELFF. The CDR3 region has the DNA TGTGCCAGCAGCGCGAACCCAGGGACCGGGGAGCTGTTTTTT.

A few counts support this clonotype. The chain joins TRBV7-6 to TRBJ2-1; 13 positions agree with TRBD2. The CDR3 runs to 19 residues. Trimming took 5 bases from V and 0 from J; bases not matched to a gene: 10. Germline V CDR1 and CDR2: SGHVS, FNYEAQ. The CDR3 spells CASSTGLAGAGSSYNEQFF. The CDR3 region has the DNA TGTGCCAGCAGCACCGGACTAGCGGGAGCTGGGAGCTCCTACAATGAGCAGTTCTTC.